Presented here are 7 T cell receptor beta chains from one specimen sequenced in a study of CD8+ T cells in alopecia areata. Indicated treatment: oral pan-JAK inhibitor, 5-10 mg twice daily. Sequencing used cDNA as its template, made by extracting RNA and reverse transcribing it. Data came from immunoSEQ multiplex PCR; TCRdb stores just in-frame clones and leaves some out. The sample yields 50,000 to 65,000 clones, about 43% seen once. The sample was CD8+ T cells sorted from blood, taken at approximately week 39, from a patient treated with tofacitinib. Source of these receptors: a human donor with alopecia areata.

Only a few counts were recorded for this clone. The chain recombines TRBV7-8 with TRBJ1-1; TRBD1 is a possible D gene (5 bases). The CDR3 length is 15 residues. Looked up from germline, CDR1 is SGHVS and CDR2 is FQNEAQ. V lost 2 bases and J 4 bases, leaving 14 bases between the germline ends. The CDR3 is CASSLKGWGATEAFF. In DNA, the CDR3 is TGTGCCAGCAGCTTAAAGGGGTGGGGCGCCACTGAAGCTTTCTTT.

The V call is TRBV29-1, the J call TRBJ2-7; 8 positions agree with TRBD1. This CDR3 region has 12 residues. Germline V gene lookup returns CDR1 SQVTM and CDR2 ANQGSEA. V was clipped by 5 bases and J by 3 bases; unmatched bases: 3. In nucleotides, the CDR3 is TGCAGCGTTTGGACAGGGATCTACGAGCAGTACTTC. It is translated as CSVWTGIYEQYF.

The chain recombines TRBV5-6 with TRBJ1-2; 7 bases are a match to TRBD1. CDR1 and CDR2 (germline): SGHDT, YYEEEE. This CDR3 is built from 14 residues. Unmatched junction bases numbered 7, after V lost 4 bases and J lost 4 bases. The CDR3 DNA sequence: TGTGCCAGCAGCCCCTACGGGACAGCCTATGGCTACACCTTC. Its protein product is CASSPYGTAYGYTF.

The rearrangement joins TRBV19 to TRBJ1-2, with TRBD1 matching over 9 bases. The germline gives CDR1 LNHDA, CDR2 SQIVND (reference sequence). The CDR3 totals 16 residues. J was trimmed by 0 bases and V by 6 bases; bases with no gene match: 8. The DNA of the CDR3 is TGTGCCAGTAGGACCGGGACAGGGACCACTAACTATGGCTACACCTTC. Its protein product is CASRTGTGTTNYGYTF.

There are a few counts of this clone. The J gene is TRBJ1-2, the V gene TRBV7-9, with D hard to call. The CDR3 runs to 15 residues. Germline V lookup: CDR1 SEHNR, CDR2 FQNEAQ (reference sequence). Trimming pared 5 bases from V and 2 bases from J, leaving 15 bases between. The CDR3 DNA reads TGTGCCAGCAGCCCCTCGCGGGATAACAACTATGGCTACACCTTC. Residues: CASSPSRDNNYGYTF.

This clone has just a few counts. V usage is TRBV4-1 and J usage is TRBJ1-4; D is uncertain. V was clipped by 0 bases and J by 0 bases, with 8 bases between them. From germline, CDR1 is MGHRA and CDR2 YSYEKL. The CDR3 totals 16 residues. CDR3 loop: CASSQESDSTNEKLFF. The CDR3 bases are TGCGCCAGCAGCCAAGAGTCAGACTCAACTAATGAAAAACTGTTTTTT.

This sequence joins TRBV5-1 and TRBJ2-1; 7 bases map to TRBD1. Germline CDR1 and CDR2: SGHRS and YFSETQ. This CDR3 is 13 amino acids long. The V and J ends lost 5 bases and 10 bases, in that order; junction bases with no gene match: 9. The CDR3 DNA reads TGCGCCAGCAGTTTCGGGACAGCTCGGGAGCAGTTCTTC. It codes for CASSFGTAREQFF.